The 24 T cell receptor beta chains below all came from one sample that was sequenced in a study of blood T cell repertoires in COVID-19. Produced via immunoSEQ multiplex PCR; TCRdb's table is partial and in-frame only. This table has some 250,000 clones, around 90% appearing once. What was sequenced was peripheral blood. The receptors originated from a woman between 40 and 50 years old who had recovered from COVID-19.

This clone was observed once. The chain combines TRBV29-1 with TRBJ1-2; the match to TRBD1 covers 9 bases. The CDR3 loop spans 13 amino acids. J was trimmed by 4 bases and V by 7 bases; bases with no gene match: 7. The germline CDR1 and CDR2 sequences are SQVTM and ANQGSEA. The CDR3 is CSARDRVSYGYTF. The CDR3 region has the DNA TGCAGCGCTCGGGACAGGGTGAGCTATGGCTACACCTTC.

The chain employs TRBV23-1 and TRBJ1-2; D possibly corresponds to TRBD1 (6 bases). TRBV23-1 falls under the ORF class, with uncertain function. The V and J ends lost 1 base and 4 bases respectively, with 22 bases between them. This CDR3 has 18 amino acids. CDR3 in amino acids: CASSQFGRPQGIGYGYTF. CDR3 DNA sequence: TGCGCCAGCAGTCAATTTGGGCGCCCCCAGGGGATAGGCTATGGCTACACCTTC.

The V gene is TRBV5-1, the J gene TRBJ2-1, with a possible D match to TRBD2 (7 bases). V lost 4 bases and J lost 0, with 20 bases in between. The CDR3 consists of 18 residues. Per the germline V gene, CDR1 is SGHRS and CDR2 is YFSETQ. The CDR3 sequence: CASSAEGGGRGSYNEQFF. The CDR3 DNA sequence: TGCGCCAGCAGCGCGGAGGGGGGAGGGCGCGGCTCCTACAATGAGCAGTTCTTC.

The table lists this clone with a count of one. The chain has TRBV3-1 (or the pseudogene TRBV3-2) and TRBJ2-2, with TRBD1 matching 7 bases. This CDR3 has 17 residues. Unmatched junction bases numbered 13, after V lost 4 bases and J lost 5 bases. The V gene's germline CDR1 is LGHDT and CDR2 YNNKEL (reference sequence). The CDR3 DNA is TGTGCCAGCAGCCCAAGAGGGAACAGGGGCTTAACCGGGGAGCTGTTTTTT. It encodes CASSPRGNRGLTGELFF.

The chain is built from TRBV13 and TRBJ1-2; perhaps TRBD1 as D (5 bases). This CDR3 is built from 14 residues. The germline V and J ends were trimmed by 5 bases and 5 bases, with 15 bases remaining between them. Per the germline V gene, CDR1 is PRHDT and CDR2 is FYEKMQ (reference sequence). CDR3 sequence: CASSQTQGRYGYTF. DNA for the CDR3: TGTGCCAGCAGCCAAACGCAGGGCCGATATGGCTACACCTTC.

The CDR3 DNA sequence: TGTGCCAGTAACCCCAGGTCGGGGGGCGATGGGGCCAACGTCCTGACTTTC. Its translation: CASNPRSGGDGANVLTF. The chain couples TRBV19 to TRBJ2-6; D may be TRBD2 (7 bases). The CDR3 covers 17 residues. V was shortened by 7 bases and J by 3 bases, with 19 bases between the two germline ends. Looked up from germline, CDR1 is LNHDA and CDR2 is SQIVND (reference sequence).

This rearrangement joins TRBV6-2 or TRBV6-3 to TRBJ1-2; weak D call: TRBD1 (5 bases). The V gene lost 2 bases and the J gene lost 1 base, with 14 bases spanning the gap. Germline-derived CDR1 and CDR2 are MNHEY and SVGEGT. The CDR3 runs 16 residues. The CDR3 region is CASSYRVGASNYGYTF. In nucleotides, the CDR3 is TGTGCCAGCAGTTACCGTGTAGGGGCCAGTAACTATGGCTACACCTTC.

The rearrangement links TRBV11-3 to TRBJ1-1; possibly TRBD1 for D (6 bases). V was pared by 0 bases and J by 6 bases, with 8 bases between. The germline V gene has CDR1 SGHNT and CDR2 YENEEA. The length of the CDR3 is 13 residues. This CDR3 is CASSLDRGPEAFF. In nucleotides, the CDR3 is TGTGCCAGCAGCTTAGACAGGGGTCCTGAAGCTTTCTTT.

V gene TRBV4-3 combines with J gene TRBJ1-6, with D unclear. The germline V gene has CDR1 LGHNA and CDR2 YSLEER. V shed 1 base and J shed 9 bases, with 13 bases lying between them. There are 15 residues in the CDR3. CDR3 sequence: CASSQGAARGSPLHF. DNA for the CDR3: TGCGCCAGCAGCCAAGGGGCAGCCCGGGGTTCACCCCTCCACTTT.

The CDR3 nucleotides are TGTGCCAGCCGGCCGGGGGGTGACATTCAGTACTTC. Its protein product is CASRPGGDIQYF. The chain carries TRBV12-3 or TRBV12-4 and TRBJ2-4, with 7 bases that match TRBD2. CDR3 length: 12 amino acids. V trimming: 8 bases; J trimming: 8 bases; junction bases outside the gene matches: 6.

The V call is TRBV19, the J call TRBJ1-2, with 9 bases lining up with TRBD1. CDR3 length equals 13 residues. Germline V CDR1 and CDR2: LNHDA, SQIVND (reference sequence). Losses at the gene ends were 4 bases for V and 6 bases for J; bases not matched to a gene: 3. CDR3 coding DNA: TGTGCCAGTAGTACGACAGGGGGGGATGGCTACACCTTC. Residues: CASSTTGGDGYTF.

V usage is TRBV24-1 and J usage is TRBJ2-5; D may be TRBD1 (5 bases). Trimming took off 4 bases at V and 5 bases at J, with 13 bases between the two ends. Germline V gene lookup returns CDR1 KGHDR and CDR2 SFDVKD. CDR3 length: 14 residues. The CDR3 sequence: CATSDSGPGETQYF. Here the CDR3 DNA reads TGTGCCACCAGTGACTCCGGGCCAGGGGAGACCCAGTACTTC.

J is TRBJ1-4 and V is TRBV30; D unresolved. Germline values: CDR1 GTSNPN, CDR2 SVGIG (reference sequence). With 0 bases removed from V and 8 bases from J, the gap between germline ends came to 7 bases. CDR3 size: 12 residues. The CDR3: CAWSVGGEKLFF. The CDR3 region has the DNA TGTGCCTGGAGTGTGGGCGGGGAAAAACTGTTTTTT.

The V call is TRBV5-4, the J call TRBJ2-7; tentative D call: TRBD2 (6 bases). V gave up 4 bases and J gave up 7 bases, with 21 bases separating them. The CDR3 is made up of 15 amino acids. Germline loops: CDR1 SGHNT, CDR2 YYREEE (reference sequence). DNA for the CDR3: TGTGCCAGCAGCCAAAGGGACTCCCCCCTAGGGGAGCAGTACTTC. It codes for CASSQRDSPLGEQYF.

This clone was observed once. This sequence joins TRBV15 and TRBJ2-2; 9 bases map to TRBD2. Germline-derived CDR1 and CDR2 are LNHNV and YYDKDF (reference sequence). Trimming removed 0 bases from V and 4 bases from J; junction bases left unmatched: 3. The CDR3 consists of 16 residues. CDR3 sequence: CATSRDGRGGTGELFF. The CDR3 coding sequence is TGTGCCACCAGCAGAGATGGGCGGGGGGGCACCGGGGAGCTGTTTTTT.

The chain uses TRBV21-1 and TRBJ2-1; the table's D call, TRBD2, was not checked against the DNA. TRBV21-1 is labeled a pseudogene. CDR3 length: 20 amino acids. The CDR3 region is CASSKALGPTTERPYNEQFF. The DNA for the CDR3 is TGTGCCAGCAGCAAAGCGCTTGGGCCGACTACAGAAAGGCCCTACAATGAGCAGTTCTTC.

The gene calls are TRBV5-1 and TRBJ2-7, with 10 bases matching TRBD2. V shed 4 bases and J 3 bases; nucleotides not matched to a gene: 10. CDR1 is SGHRS and CDR2 is YFSETQ in the germline V gene. CDR3 length: 16 amino acids. The CDR3 protein is CASSAWGRTSGYEQYF. In DNA form, the CDR3 reads TGCGCCAGCAGCGCCTGGGGCCGGACTAGCGGCTACGAGCAGTACTTC.

This sequence joins TRBV10-3 and TRBJ2-4, with 11 nucleotides matching TRBD2. Germline-derived CDR1 and CDR2 are ENHRY and SYGVKD. This CDR3 has 14 amino acids. The V gene end was trimmed by 7 bases and the J gene end by 5 bases; junction bases not matched to a gene: 4. This chain's CDR3 is CAIKGGLAENIQYF. The DNA of the CDR3 is TGTGCCATCAAGGGGGGACTAGCGGAAAACATTCAGTACTTC.

The chain combines TRBV29-1 with TRBJ1-3; D gene uncertain. The V gene lost 4 bases and the J gene lost 1 base, with 11 bases spanning the gap. CDR3 length: 14 amino acids. The germline CDR1 and CDR2 sequences are SQVTM and ANQGSEA. For the CDR3, the DNA is TGCAGCGTTGCGCGGGTCCCTTCTGGAAACACCATATATTTT. Translation gives CSVARVPSGNTIYF. Together with reference TRBV29-1 and TRBJ1-3, the CDR3 gives the full variable domain: SAVISQKPSRDICQRGTSLTIQCQVDSQVTMMFWYRQQPGQSLTLIATANQGSEATYESGFVIDKFPISRPNLTFSTLTVSNMSPEDSSIYLCSVARVPSGNTIYFGEGSWLTVV.

The gene calls are TRBV5-4 and TRBJ1-3, with D hard to call. V lost 4 bases, J lost 2 bases, and 7 bases lay in between. The CDR3 consists of 13 residues. The germline V gene encodes CDR1 SGHNT and CDR2 YYREEE (reference sequence). CDR3 in amino acids: CASSAGAGNTIYF. The CDR3 DNA follows: TGTGCCAGCAGCGCCGGGGCTGGAAACACCATATATTTT.

This clone was counted between two and nine times. This chain connects TRBV6-1 to TRBJ2-7; no reliable D call. Trimming took off 3 bases at V and 10 bases at J, with 16 bases between the two ends. This CDR3 contains 13 residues. The germline CDR1 and CDR2 sequences are MNHNS and SASEGT. The CDR3: CASSDTLPIAQYF. Written as DNA, the CDR3 is TGTGCCAGCAGTGATACACTCCCCATAGCACAGTACTTC.

The rearrangement joins TRBV5-4 to TRBJ2-7, with 8 bases lining up with TRBD1. Germline V gene data show CDR1 as SGHNT and CDR2 as YYREEE (reference sequence). The CDR3 totals 14 residues. V shed 4 bases and J 4 bases; nucleotides not matched to a gene: 7. CDR3 region: CASSPDRALYEQYF. CDR3 nucleotides: TGTGCCAGCAGCCCGGACAGGGCCCTTTACGAGCAGTACTTC. Full variable domain (outside the CDR3, taken from reference TRBV5-4 and TRBJ2-7): ETGVTQSPTHLIKTRGQQVTLRCSSQSGHNTVSWYQQALGQGPQFIFQYYREEENGRGNFPPRFSGLQFPNYSSELNVNALELDDSALYLCASSPDRALYEQYFGPGTRLTVT.

Here the CDR3 reads CAISEGLAGGEQYF. CDR3 nucleotide sequence: TGTGCCATCAGTGAGGGACTAGCGGGCGGCGAGCAGTACTTC. The J gene is TRBJ2-7, the V gene TRBV10-3; TRBD2 agrees at 11 bases. CDR1 is ENHRY, CDR2 SYGVKD, per germline. J gave up 6 bases and V 2 bases, and 3 bases lay outside the gene matches. The CDR3 extends over 14 amino acids.

This chain links TRBV12-3 or TRBV12-4 with TRBJ1-1; D unclear. The length of the CDR3 is 11 residues. V lost 4 bases and J lost 7, with 7 bases in between. CDR3 bases: TGTGCCAGCAGTTCGAGGAGTGAAGCTTTCTTT. Encoded protein: CASSSRSEAFF.